Listed below are T cell receptor beta chains from one sample, sequenced in a study of beta chain features in type 1 diabetes. The data were produced by immunoSEQ multiplex PCR, yet TCRdb's version contains in-frame clones alone and is incomplete. The table shows approximately 260,000 clones, with around 22% occurring only once. Sequencing was performed on naive CD4+ T cells from blood. These receptors came from a woman in her twenties or thirties with type 1 diabetes. Each CDR3 is given without its conserved first and last residue.

V: TRBV29-1
length: 11
CDR3: SFLLGGRTEAF

V: TRBV28
length: 11
CDR3: ASSLGRGDEQF

V: TRBV30
length: 10
CDR3: AWSRQGYEQY

V: TRBV7-8
length: 11
CDR3: ASSPTGNYGYT

V: TRBV29-1
length: 11
CDR3: SVGRGSTDTQY

V: TRBV5-1
length: 14
CDR3: ASSLERRVNTGELF

V: TRBV7-2
length: 13
CDR3: ASSRTSGPSYEQY

V: TRBV7-9
length: 12
CDR3: ASSPPGLRYEQY

V: TRBV7-9
length: 11
CDR3: ASSPRGSEKLF

V: TRBV9
length: 11
CDR3: ASSNEGYYGYT

V: TRBV7-9
length: 11
CDR3: ASSLTENTEAF

V: TRBV30
length: 13
CDR3: AWRPGTQGRNEQF

V: TRBV9
length: 13
CDR3: ASSVQQGGTDTQY

V: TRBV7-9
length: 10
CDR3: ASSPDRVGYT

V: TRBV11-2
length: 11
CDR3: ASSLNEDQPQH

V: TRBV9
length: 14
CDR3: ASSVGAASAANEQF

V: TRBV28
length: 13
CDR3: ASSLTSSWGREQY

V: TRBV5-1
length: 12
CDR3: ASSLSGGNQPQH

V: TRBV2
length: 13
CDR3: ASRPGLAVEVTQY

V: TRBV25-1
length: 14
CDR3: ASSPPGLAGVGELF

V: TRBV30
length: 12
CDR3: AWSARQRSTEAF

V: TRBV27
length: 11
CDR3: ASSAQDSTEAF

V: TRBV4-1
length: 12
CDR3: ASSQDQVNYGYT

V: TRBV29-1
length: 11
CDR3: SVRGTGAYEQY

V: TRBV4-1
length: 13
CDR3: ASRPGERDTYEQY

V: TRBV29-1
length: 11
CDR3: SGQVQVTGELF

V: TRBV21-1
length: 13
CDR3: ASSKGTSVANEQF

V: TRBV30
length: 12
CDR3: AWSLPGLPLEQF

V: TRBV9
length: 12
CDR3: ASSLSTGNYGYT

V: TRBV19
length: 13
CDR3: ASSILSGQTDEQY

V: TRBV9
length: 17
CDR3: ASSAGWGQSRSGANVLT

V: TRBV5-1
length: 10
CDR3: ASKLSDNEQF

V: TRBV30
length: 11
CDR3: AWSSGAGYEQY

V: TRBV10-3
length: 13
CDR3: AISEKRLAKNIQY

V: TRBV7-2
length: 13
CDR3: ASSSDRGYYGELF

V: TRBV7-3
length: 13
CDR3: ASSPGQLNTGELF

V: TRBV9
length: 12
CDR3: ASSVEPAGATQY

V: TRBV9
length: 16
CDR3: ASSVAGLAGGPGNEQF

V: TRBV15
length: 19
CDR3: ATSRDQFLTSGSWGGYEQF

V: TRBV5-1
length: 15
CDR3: ASSGLAGAVPQETQY

V: TRBV30
length: 10
CDR3: AWTRQGIELF

V: TRBV25-1
length: 11
CDR3: ASSSGRNTEAF

V: TRBV6-1
length: 12
CDR3: ASTSAGGLDEQY

V: TRBV7-6
length: 13
CDR3: ASSLVAPSRGTQY

V: TRBV9
length: 15
CDR3: ASSVGIAGVGYNEQF

V: TRBV7-6
length: 14
CDR3: ASSFSGTSGANEQF

V: TRBV27
length: 13
CDR3: ASSLPGRGTGELF

V: TRBV7-3
length: 14
CDR3: ASSLTRQQNTGELF

V: TRBV30
length: 12
CDR3: AWSANALGNTIY

V: TRBV30
length: 9
CDR3: AWSLQGGYT